Each of the 10 T cell receptor beta chains below was sequenced from the same sample in a study of T cells after yellow fever vaccination. In TCRdb, the 5' RACE reads were re-called with MiXCR into one record per CDR3 protein. This sample has about 350,000 distinct CDR3 sequences, with roughly 10% found just once. Sequencing used PBMCs, obtained on the day of the first yellow fever vaccination. Receptor source: a man aged 18 to 30 who received the YFV17D yellow fever vaccine.

The chain employs TRBV5-1 and TRBJ2-3; no clear D gene. The CDR3 has 15 amino acids. Germline V gives CDR1 SGHRS, CDR2 YFSETQ. Trimming stripped 0 bases from V and 3 bases from J, with 11 bases between. This CDR3 reads CASSLVTLGTDTQYF. The CDR3 nucleotides read TGCGCCAGCAGCTTGGTCACGTTGGGGACAGATACGCAGTATTTT.

This clonotype was observed a handful of times. The J gene is TRBJ1-5, the V gene TRBV30; D remains unclear. Trimming took 2 bases from V and 0 from J, leaving 17 bases between them. Looked up from germline, CDR1 is GTSNPN and CDR2 is SVGIG (reference sequence). There are 17 residues in the CDR3. CDR3 sequence (DNA): TGTGCCTGGAGTCGGTGGGTTGCCGCTGATAGCAATCAGCCCCAGCATTTT. Protein sequence: CAWSRWVAADSNQPQHF. The complete variable domain, with remaining parts taken from reference TRBV30 and TRBJ1-5, reads SQTIHQWPATLVQPVGSPLSLECTVEGTSNPNLYWYRQAAGRGLQLLFYSVGIGQISSEVPQNLSASRPQDRQFILSSKKLLLSDSGFYLCAWSRWVAADSNQPQHFGDGTRLSIL.

The chain combines TRBV20-1 with TRBJ1-1; TRBD1 matches 7 bases. The V gene end was trimmed by 0 bases and the J gene end by 8 bases; junction bases not matched to a gene: 6. Germline values: CDR1 DFQATT, CDR2 SNEGSKA (reference sequence). The CDR3 sequence is 13 residues long. CDR3 region: CSARDEAGGEAFF. The CDR3 DNA reads as TGCAGTGCTAGAGATGAGGCAGGGGGGGAAGCTTTCTTT.

The table lists this clonotype with many counts. Its ends do not fully match the called genes, so a read error is possible. V usage is TRBV7-7 and J usage is TRBJ2-3; D unresolved. This CDR3 is 13 amino acids long. Germline V CDR1 and CDR2: SSHAT, FNYEAQ (reference sequence). The CDR3 loop is CASSQEITDTQYF. In DNA, the CDR3 is TGTGCTAGCAGCCAAGAGATCACAGATACGCAGTATTTT.

This clonotype was recorded many times. The chain couples TRBV5-1 to TRBJ2-5; D is uncertain. V was cut by 7 bases and J by 0 bases, with 13 bases left in between. This CDR3 region has 14 residues. CDR1 and CDR2 (germline): SGHRS, YFSETQ. CDR3 coding DNA: TGCGCCAGCGTATCCGACCCTAACCAAGAGACCCAGTACTTC. It translates to CASVSDPNQETQYF.

This rearrangement joins TRBV28 to TRBJ2-5; D might be TRBD1 (5 bases). Trimming removed 1 base from V and 2 bases from J, with 14 bases in between. Germline V CDR1 and CDR2: MDHEN, SYDVKM. CDR3 length: 16 residues. The CDR3 sequence is CASSLFPTGLQETQYF. In DNA form, the CDR3 reads TGTGCCAGCAGTTTATTTCCTACAGGTCTACAAGAGACCCAGTACTTC.

The gene calls are TRBV20-1 and TRBJ2-1; D not certain. Germline assignment: CDR1 DFQATT and CDR2 SNEGSKA (reference sequence). The CDR3 has 11 residues. Trimming shortened V by 4 bases and J by 7 bases, and 8 bases separated the two germline ends. The CDR3 region has the DNA TGCAGTGCTAAGGGTGGGAATGAGCAGTTCTTC. Translated, it gives CSAKGGNEQFF.

This clonotype turned up a few times. The V gene is TRBV5-4, the J gene TRBJ1-1; possibly TRBD1 for D (6 bases). CDR3 length equals 14 residues. The germline V gene encodes CDR1 SGHNT and CDR2 YYREEE (reference sequence). V was shortened by 4 bases and J by 1 base, with 11 bases between the two germline ends. The CDR3 is CASSGPGQNTEAFF. CDR3 bases: TGTGCCAGCAGCGGACCGGGACAGAACACTGAAGCTTTCTTT.

The gene calls are TRBV4-2 and TRBJ2-5; D possibly corresponds to TRBD1 (5 bases). Trimming took off 0 bases at V and 3 bases at J, with 11 bases between the two ends. Germline values: CDR1 LGHNA, CDR2 YNFKEQ. This CDR3 spans 15 amino acids. The CDR3, as DNA: TGTGCCAGCAGCCAAGAATGGACAACAAAAGAGACCCAGTACTTC. Its protein product is CASSQEWTTKETQYF.

This clonotype was observed at least ten times. This rearrangement joins TRBV7-2 to TRBJ1-5; D gene uncertain. CDR1 SGHTA and CDR2 FQGNSA come from the germline V gene. V was pared by 1 base and J by 4 bases, with 8 bases between. CDR3 length: 14 residues. The CDR3 sequence is CASSLVGVNQPQHF. CDR3 nucleotide sequence: TGTGCCAGCAGCTTAGTCGGGGTAAATCAGCCCCAGCATTTT.